The 14 T cell receptor beta chains listed next were all sequenced from one sample in a study of cytotoxic CD8 clonotypes in ibrutinib-treated CLL. Only in-frame clones appear in the TCRdb table, and some are missing; sequencing was by immunoSEQ multiplex PCR. Here the sample spans about 140,000 clones, approximately 80% being singletons. The source material was PBMCs, sampled after 36 months of ibrutinib treatment. Receptors were obtained from a human donor with chronic lymphocytic leukemia.

V usage is TRBV7-9 and J usage is TRBJ2-7, with 8 bases aligning to TRBD1. Germline CDR1 and CDR2: SEHNR and FQNEAQ (reference sequence). This CDR3 comprises 15 residues. V lost 4 bases, J lost 7 bases, and 12 bases stayed unmatched. The CDR3 DNA reads as TGTGCCAGCAGCTCAAGTGGACAGGGAAGGTTTGAGCAGTACTTC. This encodes CASSSSGQGRFEQYF. Together with reference TRBV7-9 and TRBJ2-7, the CDR3 gives the full variable domain: DTGVSQNPRHKITKRGQNVTFRCDPISEHNRLYWYRQTLGQGPEFLTYFQNEAQLEKSRLLSDRFSAERPKGSFSTLEIQRTEQGDSAMYLCASSSSGQGRFEQYFGPGTRLTVT.

Only one count was recorded for this clone. The gene calls are TRBV6-1 and TRBJ1-3, with D hard to call. With 2 bases removed from V and 2 bases from J, the gap between germline ends came to 10 bases. The germline V gene encodes CDR1 MNHNS and CDR2 SASEGT. The CDR3 totals 15 residues. CDR3 coding DNA: TGTGCCAGCAGTGAATACAGTTACGCTGGAAACACCATATATTTT. This translates into CASSEYSYAGNTIYF.

Concerning this clone: The same CDR3 is also encoded by other DNA sequences in this sample. The CDR3 DNA reads as TGCGCCAGCAGCCTCGGACAGTTTAACTATGGCTACACCTTC. Translated: CASSLGQFNYGYTF. This chain joins TRBV5-1 and TRBJ1-2; tentative D call: TRBD1 (6 bases). Germline values: CDR1 SGHRS, CDR2 YFSETQ. The CDR3 length is 14 residues. Trimming left V 4 bases short and J 1 base short, with 11 bases between.

The chain recombines TRBV7-9 with TRBJ1-4, with 12 bases aligning to TRBD1. The CDR3 contains 16 residues. From germline, CDR1 is SEHNR and CDR2 FQNEAQ (reference sequence). V shed 4 bases, J shed 8 bases, and the junction held 8 bases outside the gene matches. CDR3 region: CASSSEGQGAGEKLFF. As DNA, the CDR3 is TGTGCCAGCAGCTCCGAGGGACAGGGGGCTGGCGAAAAACTGTTTTTT. Full variable domain (rest looked up from reference TRBV7-9 and TRBJ1-4): DTGVSQNPRHKITKRGQNVTFRCDPISEHNRLYWYRQTLGQGPEFLTYFQNEAQLEKSRLLSDRFSAERPKGSFSTLEIQRTEQGDSAMYLCASSSEGQGAGEKLFFGSGTQLSVL.

This clone was observed a handful of times. The genes are TRBV7-8 and TRBJ2-2; no firm D call. This CDR3 has 14 amino acids. The germline V and J ends were trimmed by 2 bases and 2 bases, with 6 bases remaining between them. CDR1 SGHVS and CDR2 FQNEAQ come from the germline V gene. DNA for the CDR3: TGTGCCAGCAGCTTAACGCGTAACACCGGGGAGCTGTTTTTT. Protein product: CASSLTRNTGELFF.

The rearrangement joins TRBV6-1 to TRBJ2-7; a weak D match, TRBD2 (5 bases). Between the trimmed V and J ends, which lost 2 bases and 2 bases, there was a span of 10 bases. The CDR3 spans 14 residues. Germline V gene data show CDR1 as MNHNS and CDR2 as SASEGT. CDR3 protein: CASSESEGPYEQYF. CDR3 in DNA: TGTGCCAGCAGTGAATCCGAGGGTCCCTACGAGCAGTACTTC.

The V and J genes are TRBV20-1 and TRBJ1-3, with D unclear. The V end was cut by 1 base, the J end by 15 bases, with 13 bases between. The CDR3 totals 11 residues. Germline CDR1 and CDR2: DFQATT and SNEGSKA (reference sequence). CDR3 amino acids: CSARGPGPSYF. The CDR3 DNA reads TGCAGTGCTAGAGGTCCCGGTCCTTCATATTTT.

The V and J genes are TRBV7-6 and TRBJ2-1; D is ambiguous. The CDR3 runs to 11 residues. Germline CDR1 SGHVS, CDR2 FNYEAQ. Trimming removed 4 bases from V and 5 bases from J, with 3 bases in between. CDR3 coding DNA: TGTGCCAGCAGCTCTAACAATGAGCAGTTCTTC. Residues: CASSSNNEQFF.

The rearrangement joins TRBV9 to TRBJ2-3, with TRBD2 matching 9 bases. The V gene's germline CDR1 is SGDLS and CDR2 YYNGEE. With V trimmed by 4 bases and J by 2 bases, 8 bases remained unmatched. This CDR3 is 16 amino acids long. CDR3 nucleotide sequence: TGTGCCAGCAGCTCCCCCTCGGGACTAGCCACAGATACGCAGTATTTT. Encoded protein: CASSSPSGLATDTQYF.

V and J are TRBV7-9 and TRBJ1-1; 7 bases fit TRBD1. The germline gives CDR1 SEHNR, CDR2 FQNEAQ (reference sequence). This CDR3 spans 16 amino acids. V trimming: 5 bases; J trimming: 3 bases; junction bases outside the gene matches: 12. In DNA form, the CDR3 reads TGTGCCAGCAGCGACAGGGCCTCGCAGGTGGACACTGAAGCTTTCTTT. Translation gives CASSDRASQVDTEAFF. Complete variable domain (other parts from reference TRBV7-9 and TRBJ1-1): DTGVSQNPRHKITKRGQNVTFRCDPISEHNRLYWYRQTLGQGPEFLTYFQNEAQLEKSRLLSDRFSAERPKGSFSTLEIQRTEQGDSAMYLCASSDRASQVDTEAFFGQGTRLTVV.

The table lists this clone with a count of one. The chain links TRBV27 to TRBJ2-7; TRBD2 might be the D (6 bases). Trimming shortened V by 6 bases and J by 2 bases, and 17 bases separated the two germline ends. Germline V lookup: CDR1 MNHEY, CDR2 SMNVEV (reference sequence). The CDR3 consists of 15 residues. CDR3 DNA: TGTGCCAGCAGCATTCCGGGACTGGGAACCTACGAGCAGTACTTC. It codes for CASSIPGLGTYEQYF.

The chain has TRBV5-6 and TRBJ2-3, with TRBD1 as a possible D gene (6 bases). The CDR3 runs to 13 residues. Germline loops: CDR1 SGHDT, CDR2 YYEEEE. The V gene lost 3 bases and the J gene lost 5 bases, with 10 bases spanning the gap. This CDR3 is CASSYRGIDTQYF. The CDR3 DNA sequence: TGTGCCAGCAGCTATAGGGGGATAGATACGCAGTATTTT.

On this clone itself: The same CDR3 arises from other DNA sequences in this sample as well. The rearrangement links TRBV7-9 to TRBJ2-7; TRBD1 is a possible D gene (6 bases). The CDR3 runs 15 residues. Trimming removed 4 bases at V and 3 bases at J, with 16 bases between. CDR1 SEHNR and CDR2 FQNEAQ come from the germline V gene (reference sequence). CDR3 loop: CASSSQSRGHYEQYF. The CDR3 DNA reads as TGTGCCAGCAGCTCCCAGTCCAGGGGTCACTACGAGCAGTACTTC.

A word on this clone: Distinct nucleotide sequences in the sample also encode this CDR3. The chain links TRBV30 to TRBJ1-5, with unresolved D. The CDR3 contains 13 residues. Trimming cost V 3 bases and J 4 bases, with 10 bases left between them. CDR1 is GTSNPN, CDR2 SVGIG, per germline (reference sequence). The CDR3, as DNA: TGTGCCTGGAGCCCAGGACCTAATCAGCCCCAGCATTTT. Residues: CAWSPGPNQPQHF.